These 3 T cell receptor beta chains originate from one sample sequenced in a study of blood T cell repertoires in COVID-19 (dated by TCRdb to 2020 to 2021). Preparation of the library involved the immunoSEQ multiplex PCR assay. TCRdb stores this immuneACCESS table with in-frame sequences only. Part of the clones is absent; in the studies checked, under half of the shortfall reflects unresolved V genes, and no reason is known for the rest. The sample profile shows some 69,000 clones; 80% to 85% of them were found once. 2.5% of the sample is taken by the ten largest. Sequencing input: peripheral blood. The receptors shown here come from an elderly man with active or convalescent COVID-19.

The J gene is TRBJ1-3, the V gene TRBV28, with D possibly TRBD1 on 5 matching bases. The CDR3 contains 15 residues. Trimming took 4 bases from V and 0 from J, leaving 10 bases between them. Per germline, CDR1 MDHEN and CDR2 SYDVKM. For the CDR3, the DNA is TGTGCCAGCAGTTCCCGACAGACCTCTGGAAACACCATATATTTT. Its translation: CASSSRQTSGNTIYF.

This clone was seen more than once but under ten times. The chain uses TRBV30 and TRBJ1-1, with 7 bases fitting TRBD1. CDR3 length: 16 amino acids. Trimming took 0 bases from V and 1 from J; bases not matched to a gene: 8. Germline loops: CDR1 GTSNPN, CDR2 SVGIG (reference sequence). The CDR3 sequence: CAWSVEGARGNTEAFF. The CDR3 bases are TGTGCCTGGAGTGTAGAGGGGGCGCGAGGGAACACTGAAGCTTTCTTT.

The genes are TRBV20-1 and TRBJ2-3; D gene unclear. This CDR3 contains 13 residues. Trimming removed 3 bases at V and 0 bases at J, with 7 bases between. Per the germline V gene, CDR1 is DFQATT and CDR2 is SNEGSKA (reference sequence). The CDR3 region is CSASEASTDTQYF. Here the CDR3 DNA reads TGCAGTGCTAGTGAGGCCAGCACAGATACGCAGTATTTT.